This TCR beta chain derives from a study of a mutant IDH1 vaccine in newly diagnosed glioma. Study information: Vaccines began 4-6 weeks after radiotherapy alone, or with temozolomide cycles. Study-wide points: Immune responses induced by the vaccine were seen in 93.3% of patients, spanning multiple MHC alleles.

Indicated time point: week 11, during vaccination. Vaccinated patients received 300 ug of mutant IDH1 20-mer peptide per dose, with topical imiquimod. Each astrocytoma in the donors was new, WHO grade 3 or 4, IDH1-mutant and ATRX-lost. Concerning this clone itself: Its antigen is not identified.

Here immunoSEQ multiplex PCR was the method, and the copy in TCRdb shows in-frame clones only, minus some. The repertoire holds 20,000 to 25,000 clones, with roughly 72% as singletons. The sequence derives from a man aged 18 to 30 with glioma. Some clones in this sample may be carry-over from other donors' samples. The sequencing used peripheral blood mononuclear cells (PBMCs), collected from a glioma patient whose treatment included an IDH1 peptide vaccine.

CDR3 region: CASSVGGPSYEQYF. The CDR3 DNA reads TGTGCCAGCAGCGTCGGCGGGCCGTCCTACGAGCAGTACTTC. The rearrangement uses TRBV9 and TRBJ2-7; D possibly corresponds to TRBD2 (5 bases). From germline, CDR1 is SGDLS and CDR2 YYNGEE. The CDR3 spans 14 residues. V lost 2 bases and J 1 base, leaving 10 bases between the germline ends.